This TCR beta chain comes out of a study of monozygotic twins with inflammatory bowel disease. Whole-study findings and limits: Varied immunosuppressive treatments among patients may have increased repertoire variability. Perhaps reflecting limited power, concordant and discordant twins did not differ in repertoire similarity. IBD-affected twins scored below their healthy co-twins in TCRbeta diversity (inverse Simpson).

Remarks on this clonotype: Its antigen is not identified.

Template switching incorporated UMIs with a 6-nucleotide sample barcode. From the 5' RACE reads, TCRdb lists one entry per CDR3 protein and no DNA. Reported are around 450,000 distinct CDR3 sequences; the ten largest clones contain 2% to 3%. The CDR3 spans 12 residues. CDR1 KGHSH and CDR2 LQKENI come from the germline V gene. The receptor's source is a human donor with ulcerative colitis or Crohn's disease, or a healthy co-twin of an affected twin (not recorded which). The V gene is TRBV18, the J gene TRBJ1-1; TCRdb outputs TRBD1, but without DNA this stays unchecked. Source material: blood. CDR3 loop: CASSLSDREAFF.